Listed below are T cell receptor beta chains from one sample, sequenced in a study of T-cell reconstitution after alpha-beta-depleted transplantation in children. TCRdb fed the PCR reads into MiXCR, producing one record per CDR3 protein. The table shows approximately 800,000 distinct CDR3 sequences, with roughly 16% occurring only once. Sequenced material: PBMCs, mostly from graft donor cells, taken 360 days after TCRalphabeta/CD19-depleted stem cell transplant. These TCRs come from a male patient younger than 18 who had a stem cell transplant for acute lymphoblastic leukemia, so the T cells may come from the graft donor. CDR3s include the opening cysteine and the closing phenylalanine or tryptophan. The D gene is left open where the match is weak. A row's size may be missing; if present it is once, few, many or a size class.

d_gene,len,j_gene,v_gene,abundance,CDR3aa,CDR3nt
NA,14,TRBJ2-1,TRBV29-1,many,CSVEDGTQYNEQFF,TGCAGCGTTGAAGATGGGACTCAGTACAATGAGCAGTTCTTC
TRBD1,16,TRBJ2-1,TRBV12-3/TRBV12-4,NA,CASSNGQGLRNNEQFF,TGTGCCAGCAGCAATGGACAGGGGCTACGCAACAATGAGCAGTTCTTC
NA,16,TRBJ1-4,TRBV12-3/TRBV12-4,NA,CASSLEEAPFTEKLFF,TGTGCCAGCAGTTTAGAGGAGGCACCCTTCACCGAAAAACTGTTTTTT
TRBD2,15,TRBJ2-7,TRBV7-2,NA,CASSYWTSGGYEQYF,TGTGCCAGCAGTTACTGGACTAGCGGGGGCTACGAGCAGTACTTC
NA,15,TRBJ1-5,TRBV4-1,NA,CASSQDSYPGQPQHF,TGCGCCAGCAGCCAAGATTCGTATCCGGGTCAGCCCCAGCATTTT
NA,14,TRBJ2-7,TRBV9,few,CASSVAGASDEQYF,TGTGCCAGCAGCGTAGCGGGGGCATCCGACGAGCAGTACTTC
TRBD1,14,TRBJ1-5,TRBV12-3/TRBV12-4,NA,CACLGDSVNQPQHF,TGTGCCTGCCTTGGGGACAGCGTCAATCAGCCCCAGCATTTT
TRBD1,16,TRBJ2-7,TRBV5-5,few,CASIPGQGGRNYEQYF,TGTGCCAGCATACCGGGACAGGGGGGCCGGAACTACGAGCAGTACTTC
TRBD1,18,TRBJ1-2,TRBV2,NA,CASSTSAGRQGRIYGYTF,TGTGCCAGCAGTACTAGCGCGGGAAGACAGGGGCGAATCTATGGCTACACCTTC
TRBD1,16,TRBJ1-6,TRBV6-5,NA,CASSYGTGGSSSPLHF,TGTGCCAGCAGTTACGGGACAGGGGGCTCGAGTTCACCCCTCCACTTT
TRBD2,15,TRBJ2-1,TRBV7-3,few,CASSYLAGGSNEQFF,TGTGCCAGCAGCTATCTAGCGGGAGGAAGCAATGAGCAGTTCTTC